This T cell receptor beta chain originates from a study of graft-versus-host responses after intestinal transplantation. Study at large: Each recipient received a multivisceral, liver-intestinal, or isolated intestinal graft.

Method: immunoSEQ multiplex PCR; TCRdb's copy keeps in-frame clones and lacks some. The table lists under 7,000 clones, around four fifths of them singletons. The CDR3 contains 15 residues. Looked up from germline, CDR1 is SNHLY and CDR2 is FYNNEI. V lost 4 bases and J lost 0, with 7 bases in between. Researchers processed graft tissue to release intraepithelial and lamina propria lymphocytes. This chain connects TRBV2 to TRBJ2-6, with D hard to call. The sequence was obtained from a human patient who received an intestinal transplant, so some T cells may come from the graft donor. The source material was ileum tissue, sampled about 230 days after intestinal transplant. CDR3 protein: CASSGADSGANVLTF. Here the CDR3 DNA reads TGTGCCAGCAGTGGGGCGGACTCTGGGGCCAACGTCCTGACTTTC. The whole variable domain, remainder taken from reference TRBV2 and TRBJ2-6, is EPEVTQTPSHQVTQMGQEVILRCVPISNHLYFYWYRQILGQKVEFLVSFYNNEISEKSEIFDDQFSVERPDGSNFTLKIRSTKLEDSAMYFCASSGADSGANVLTFGAGSRLTVL.